The T cell receptor (beta chain) described here comes from a study of neurological immune-mediated disorders. Between the trimmed V and J ends, which lost 0 bases and 4 bases, there was a span of 10 bases. Looked up from germline, CDR1 is SGDLS and CDR2 is YYNGEE. CDR3 length equals 15 residues. This clonotype showed up many times. Each TCR transcript was tagged with a 10-nucleotide random UMI during 5'RACE. A single record per CDR3 protein comes from TCRdb applying MiXCR to the 5' RACE reads. Among more than 30,000 distinct CDR3 sequences listed, 13% were seen once. Time point in this sample: longitudinal time-point 2. PBMCs stored at -80 C, numbering 2 million, were the origin of the unsorted libraries.

Sample: PBMCs. The chain couples TRBV9 to TRBJ1-4, with a weak D call TRBD1 (5 bases). The source of this sequence is a woman aged 40-49 years in good health. The CDR3 bases are TGTGCCAGCAGCGTAGCGCCGGGGGATAATGAAAAACTGTTTTTT. It codes for CASSVAPGDNEKLFF.